This T cell receptor (beta chain) was sequenced for a study of shared clonotypes between healthy human individuals. Across the whole study: Per donor, three plates held CD4 naive cells, three held CD4 memory, two held CD8 naive and one held CD8 memory.

The CDR3 spans 19 residues. The V gene end was trimmed by 6 bases and the J gene end by 5 bases; junction bases not matched to a gene: 23. The germline V gene encodes CDR1 SGHDT and CDR2 YYEEEE. Free of recent acute infections or vaccinations, the donors were healthy HIV-negative adults. As processed by the authors: Junction-only immunoSEQ data arrived without quality scores, meaning filtering differed. The protocol was immunoSEQ multiplex PCR, while the TCRdb copy is restricted to in-frame clones and leaves out a portion. The DNA was the basis for D and trimming; V, J and clone size are from that table. This sample yields over 300,000 clones, of which around 87% are seen a single time; about 16% belongs to the top ten.

The source of this sequence is a man aged 18 to 29 in good health. Specimen: memory CD8+ T cells sorted from blood. Indicated subset: CD45RO+ cells pooled with CCR7-negative TemRA cells. V and J are TRBV5-6 and TRBJ1-1, with 9 bases aligning to TRBD1. The CDR3 bases are TGTGCCAGCACCCGCCTACGGGGCCTCGTCGGGACAGGGAGGACTGAAGCTTTCTTT. Amino acid sequence: CASTRLRGLVGTGRTEAFF.